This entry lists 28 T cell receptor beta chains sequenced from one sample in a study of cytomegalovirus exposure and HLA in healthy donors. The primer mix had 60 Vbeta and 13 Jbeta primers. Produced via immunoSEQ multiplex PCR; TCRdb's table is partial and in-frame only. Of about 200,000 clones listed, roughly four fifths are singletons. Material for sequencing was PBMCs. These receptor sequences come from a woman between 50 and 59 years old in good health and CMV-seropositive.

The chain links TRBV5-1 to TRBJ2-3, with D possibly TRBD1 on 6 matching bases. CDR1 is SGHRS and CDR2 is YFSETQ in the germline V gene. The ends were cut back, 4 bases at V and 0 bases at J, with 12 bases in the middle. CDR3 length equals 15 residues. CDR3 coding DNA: TGCGCCAGCAGCACAGGGAGCCCTAGCACAGATACGCAGTATTTT. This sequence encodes CASSTGSPSTDTQYF.

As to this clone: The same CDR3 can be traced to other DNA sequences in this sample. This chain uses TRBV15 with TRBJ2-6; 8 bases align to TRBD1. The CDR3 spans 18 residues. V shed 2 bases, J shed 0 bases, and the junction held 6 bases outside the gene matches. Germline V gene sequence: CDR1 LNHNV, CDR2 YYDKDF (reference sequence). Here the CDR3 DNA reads TGTGCCACCAGCAGACCCGGGACAGGTCGCTCTGGGGCCAACGTCCTGACTTTC. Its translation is CATSRPGTGRSGANVLTF.

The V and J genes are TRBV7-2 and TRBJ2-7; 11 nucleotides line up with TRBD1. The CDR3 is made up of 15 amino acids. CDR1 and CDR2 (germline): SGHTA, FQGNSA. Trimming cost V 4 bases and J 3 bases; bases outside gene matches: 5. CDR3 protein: CASSSGQGGGYEQYF. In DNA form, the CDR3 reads TGTGCCAGCAGCTCGGGACAGGGGGGAGGCTACGAGCAGTACTTC.

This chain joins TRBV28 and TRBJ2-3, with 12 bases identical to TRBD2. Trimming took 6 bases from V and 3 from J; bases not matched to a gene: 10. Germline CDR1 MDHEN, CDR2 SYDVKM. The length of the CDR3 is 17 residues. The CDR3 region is CASSLAGGGVPTDTQYF. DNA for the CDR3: TGTGCCAGCAGCCTAGCGGGAGGGGGGGTCCCTACAGATACGCAGTATTTT.

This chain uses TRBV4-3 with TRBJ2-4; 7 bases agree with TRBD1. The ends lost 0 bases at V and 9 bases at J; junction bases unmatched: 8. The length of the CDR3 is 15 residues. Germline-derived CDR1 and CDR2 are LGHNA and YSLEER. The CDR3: CASSQDGTVQGIQYF. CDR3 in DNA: TGCGCCAGCAGCCAAGATGGGACAGTTCAGGGCATTCAGTACTTC.

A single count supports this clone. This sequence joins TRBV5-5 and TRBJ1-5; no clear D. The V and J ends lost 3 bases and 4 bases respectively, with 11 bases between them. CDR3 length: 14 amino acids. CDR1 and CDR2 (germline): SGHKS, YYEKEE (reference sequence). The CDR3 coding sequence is TGTGCCAGCAGCTCAAACACGAGGAATCAGCCCCAGCATTTT. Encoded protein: CASSSNTRNQPQHF.

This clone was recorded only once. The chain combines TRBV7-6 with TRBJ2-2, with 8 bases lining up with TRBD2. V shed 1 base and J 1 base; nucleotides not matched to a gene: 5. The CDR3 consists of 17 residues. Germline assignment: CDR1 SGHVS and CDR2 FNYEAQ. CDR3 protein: CASSLGLAGGNTGELFF. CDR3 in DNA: TGTGCCAGCAGCTTAGGTCTGGCGGGAGGGAACACCGGGGAGCTGTTTTTT.

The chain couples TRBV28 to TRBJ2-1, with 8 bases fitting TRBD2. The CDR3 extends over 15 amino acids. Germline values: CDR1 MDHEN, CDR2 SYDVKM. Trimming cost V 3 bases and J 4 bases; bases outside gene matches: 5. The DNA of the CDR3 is TGTGCCAGCAGTTTGGCAATAGCGGGGTACAATGAGCAGTTCTTC. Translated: CASSLAIAGYNEQFF.

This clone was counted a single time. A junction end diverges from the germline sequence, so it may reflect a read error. The CDR3 reads CSSSPSVTRALYEQYF. For the CDR3, the DNA is TGTTCCAGCAGCCCGTCGGTTACCAGGGCTTTATACGAGCAGTACTTC. V is TRBV7-9 and J is TRBJ2-7, with a weak D call TRBD1 (5 bases). The CDR3 loop spans 16 amino acids. CDR1 and CDR2 from the germline V gene are SEHNR and FQNEAQ (reference sequence).

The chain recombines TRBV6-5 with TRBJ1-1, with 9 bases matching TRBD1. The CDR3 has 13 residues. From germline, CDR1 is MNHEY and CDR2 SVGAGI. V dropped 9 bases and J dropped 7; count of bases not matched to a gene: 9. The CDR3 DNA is TGTGCCAGTAGCCTTGGGACAGGGATTGAAGCTTTCTTT. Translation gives CASSLGTGIEAFF.

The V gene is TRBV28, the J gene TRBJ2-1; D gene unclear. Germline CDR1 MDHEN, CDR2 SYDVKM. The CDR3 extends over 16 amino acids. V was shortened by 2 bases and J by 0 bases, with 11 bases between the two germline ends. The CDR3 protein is CASSLLTGDSYNEQFF. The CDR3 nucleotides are TGTGCCAGCAGTTTACTAACGGGTGACTCCTACAATGAGCAGTTCTTC.

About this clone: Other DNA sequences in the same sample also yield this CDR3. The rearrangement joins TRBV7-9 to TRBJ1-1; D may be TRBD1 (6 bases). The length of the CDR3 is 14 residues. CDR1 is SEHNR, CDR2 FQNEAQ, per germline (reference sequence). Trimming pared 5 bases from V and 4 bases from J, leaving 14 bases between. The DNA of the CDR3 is TGTGCCAGCAGCCTCCAGGGAGGGGGCACTGAAGCTTTCTTT. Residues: CASSLQGGGTEAFF.

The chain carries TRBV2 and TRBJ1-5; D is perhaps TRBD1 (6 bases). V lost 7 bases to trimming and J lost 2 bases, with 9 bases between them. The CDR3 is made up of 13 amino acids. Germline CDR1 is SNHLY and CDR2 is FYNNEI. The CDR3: CASTQGGNQPQHF. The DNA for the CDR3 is TGTGCCAGCACACAGGGTGGCAATCAGCCCCAGCATTTT.

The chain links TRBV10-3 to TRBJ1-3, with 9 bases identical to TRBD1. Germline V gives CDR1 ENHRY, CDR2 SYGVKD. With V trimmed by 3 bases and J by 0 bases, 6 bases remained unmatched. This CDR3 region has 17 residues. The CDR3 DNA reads TGTGCCATCAGTGAACGGGGACAGGGCGACTCTGGAAACACCATATATTTT. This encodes CAISERGQGDSGNTIYF.

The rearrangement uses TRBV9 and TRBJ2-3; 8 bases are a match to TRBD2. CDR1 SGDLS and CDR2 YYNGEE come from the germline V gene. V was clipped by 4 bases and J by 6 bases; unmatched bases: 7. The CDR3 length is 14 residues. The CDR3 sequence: CASSTAGGPDTQYF. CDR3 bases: TGTGCCAGCAGCACGGCGGGGGGTCCCGATACGCAGTATTTT.

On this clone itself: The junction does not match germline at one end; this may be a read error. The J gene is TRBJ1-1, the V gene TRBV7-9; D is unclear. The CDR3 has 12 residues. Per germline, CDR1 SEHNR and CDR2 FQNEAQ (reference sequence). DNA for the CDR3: TGTGCCAGCAGCTTAGAGGTGCGGCCCCCGGATTTT. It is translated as CASSLEVRPPDF.

This CDR3 is CASSQGAVNTEAFF. DNA of the CDR3: TGTGCCAGCTCACAGGGGGCAGTAAACACTGAAGCTTTCTTT. This chain uses TRBV18 with TRBJ1-1; 7 positions match TRBD1. Germline values: CDR1 KGHSH, CDR2 LQKENI. The V gene end was trimmed by 4 bases and the J gene end by 2 bases; junction bases not matched to a gene: 4. There are 14 residues in the CDR3.

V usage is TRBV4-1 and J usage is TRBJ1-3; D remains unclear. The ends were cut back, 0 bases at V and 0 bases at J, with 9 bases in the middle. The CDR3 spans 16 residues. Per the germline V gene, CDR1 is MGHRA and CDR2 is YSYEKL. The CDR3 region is CASSQDWAVSGNTIYF. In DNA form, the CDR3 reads TGCGCCAGCAGCCAAGATTGGGCAGTCTCTGGAAACACCATATATTTT.

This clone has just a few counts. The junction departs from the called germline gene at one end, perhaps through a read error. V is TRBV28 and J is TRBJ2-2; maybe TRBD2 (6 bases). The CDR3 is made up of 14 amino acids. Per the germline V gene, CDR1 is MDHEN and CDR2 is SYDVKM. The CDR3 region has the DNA TGTGTCAGCAGGAGCGGGTCTAACACCGGGGAGCTGTTTTTT. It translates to CVSRSGSNTGELFF.

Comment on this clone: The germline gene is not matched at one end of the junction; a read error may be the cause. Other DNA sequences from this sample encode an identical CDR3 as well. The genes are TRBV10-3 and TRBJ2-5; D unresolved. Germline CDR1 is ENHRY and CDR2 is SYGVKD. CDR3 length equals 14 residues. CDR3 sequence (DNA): TGTGCCATCAGTGATCAACTCTTGGAAGAGACTCAGTACTTC. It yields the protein CAISDQLLEETQYF.

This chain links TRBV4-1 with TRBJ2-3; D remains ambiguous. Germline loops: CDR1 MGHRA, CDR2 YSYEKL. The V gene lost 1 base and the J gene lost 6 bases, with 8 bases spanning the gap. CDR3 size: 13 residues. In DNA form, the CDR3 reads TGCGCCAGCAGCCAAGTCGGGTCGGATACGCAGTATTTT. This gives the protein CASSQVGSDTQYF.

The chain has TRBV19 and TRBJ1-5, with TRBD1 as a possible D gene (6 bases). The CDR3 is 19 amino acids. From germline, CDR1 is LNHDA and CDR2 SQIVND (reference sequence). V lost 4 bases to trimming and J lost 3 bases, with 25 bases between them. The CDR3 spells CASSNPRNNRVRNNQPQHF. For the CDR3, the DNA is TGTGCCAGTAGTAATCCCCGGAATAACAGGGTAAGGAACAATCAGCCCCAGCATTTT.

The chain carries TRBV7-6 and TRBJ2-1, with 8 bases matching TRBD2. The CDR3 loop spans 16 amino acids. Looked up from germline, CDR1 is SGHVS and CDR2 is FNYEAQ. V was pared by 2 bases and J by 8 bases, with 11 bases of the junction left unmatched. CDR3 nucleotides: TGTGCCAGCAGCTTATCGACGGGGGGGCCAAGGGATGAGCAGTTCTTC. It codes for CASSLSTGGPRDEQFF.

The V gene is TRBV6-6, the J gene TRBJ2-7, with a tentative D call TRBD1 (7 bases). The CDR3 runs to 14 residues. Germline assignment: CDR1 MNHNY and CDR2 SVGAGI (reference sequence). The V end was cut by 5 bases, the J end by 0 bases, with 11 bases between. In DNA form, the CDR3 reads TGTGCCAGCAGTACCAGGGGGGCCTCCTACGAGCAGTACTTC. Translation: CASSTRGASYEQYF.

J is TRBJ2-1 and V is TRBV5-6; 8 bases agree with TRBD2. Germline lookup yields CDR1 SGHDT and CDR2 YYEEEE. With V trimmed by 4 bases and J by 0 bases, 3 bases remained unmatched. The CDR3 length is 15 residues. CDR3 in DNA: TGTGCCAGCAGCACCGGGACTAGCTCCTACAATGAGCAGTTCTTC. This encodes CASSTGTSSYNEQFF.

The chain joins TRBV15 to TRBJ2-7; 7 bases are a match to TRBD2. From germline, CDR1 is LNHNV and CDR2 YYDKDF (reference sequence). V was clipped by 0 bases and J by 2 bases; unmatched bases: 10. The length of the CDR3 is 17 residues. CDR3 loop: CATSRDRGVAGTYEQYF. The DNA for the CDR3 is TGTGCCACCAGCAGAGATCGAGGGGTAGCGGGTACCTACGAGCAGTACTTC.

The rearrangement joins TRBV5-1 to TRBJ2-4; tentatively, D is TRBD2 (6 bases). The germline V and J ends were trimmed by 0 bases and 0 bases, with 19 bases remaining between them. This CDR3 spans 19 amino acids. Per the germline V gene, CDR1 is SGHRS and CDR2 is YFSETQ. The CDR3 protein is CASSLGDGGTKLAKNIQYF. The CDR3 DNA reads TGCGCCAGCAGCTTGGGCGACGGGGGAACCAAGTTAGCCAAAAACATTCAGTACTTC.

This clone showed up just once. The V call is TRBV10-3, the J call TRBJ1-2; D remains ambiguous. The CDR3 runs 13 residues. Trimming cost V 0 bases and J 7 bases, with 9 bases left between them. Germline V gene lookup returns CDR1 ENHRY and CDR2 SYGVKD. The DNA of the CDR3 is TGTGCCATCAGTGAGTCCGGGAGGGCTGGCTACACCTTC. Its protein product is CAISESGRAGYTF.